The rows below give T cell receptor beta chains drawn from one sample of a study of blood T cell repertoires in COVID-19. Assay used: immunoSEQ multiplex PCR; TCRdb lists only in-frame clones, some missing. The sample records over 150,000 clones, about 80% being singletons. Sequencing input: PBMCs or T cells enriched from blood (not recorded which). The receptors shown here come from a man aged 45-60 years who had recovered from COVID-19. Each CDR3 is given with its conserved first and last residue. The order of the fields is V gene, J gene, clone size, D gene, CDR3 protein, CDR3 DNA. The D gene is left open where the match is weak. Some rows have no size entry. The others give once, few or many, or a class for an expanded clone.

>TRBV14|TRBJ2-1|.|.
CASSQDGLLNYVSYNEQFF
TGTGCCAGCAGCCAAGACGGACTACTGAACTACGTCTCCTACAATGAGCAGTTCTTC
>TRBV12-3/TRBV12-4|TRBJ2-7|.|TRBD1
CASSTDRSLEQYF
TGTGCCAGCAGCACGGACAGGTCTTTAGAGCAGTACTTC
>TRBV7-2|TRBJ2-1|.|.
CASSLVLGAQNDEQFF
TGTGCCAGCAGCTTAGTACTGGGGGCTCAGAACGATGAGCAGTTCTTC
>TRBV5-4|TRBJ2-5|.|.
CASSLTEETQYF
TGTGCCAGCAGCTTGACCGAGGAGACCCAGTACTTC
>TRBV19|TRBJ1-2|.|.
CASSTVDGYTF
TGTGCCAGCTCGACTGTCGACGGCTACACCTTC
>TRBV19|TRBJ2-7|once|.
CASSTRGHLRGHEQYF
TGTGCCAGTAGCACGAGGGGACACCTAAGAGGCCACGAGCAGTACTTC
>TRBV5-5|TRBJ1-2|.|TRBD1
CASSQGQGYGYTF
TGTGCCAGCAGCCAAGGACAGGGCTATGGCTACACCTTC
>TRBV12-3/TRBV12-4|TRBJ1-4|.|.
CASSRGVEKLFF
TGTGCCAGCAGTCGGGGAGTTGAAAAACTGTTTTTT
>TRBV7-3|TRBJ2-1|.|.
CASSLQSGNEQFF
TGTGCCAGCAGCTTACAGAGCGGCAATGAGCAGTTCTTC
>TRBV19|TRBJ2-6|.|TRBD1
CASSRGTGGARANVLTF
TGTGCCAGTAGCCGTGGGACAGGGGGCGCGAGGGCCAACGTCCTGACTTTC
>TRBV5-5|TRBJ1-6|.|.
CASSGEVGTYNSPLHF
TGTGCCAGCAGTGGGGAGGTGGGGACTTATAATTCACCCCTCCACTTT
>TRBV18|TRBJ2-4|.|TRBD2
CASSPPGGTAKNIQYF
TGTGCCAGCTCACCACCGGGGGGGACAGCCAAAAACATTCAGTACTTC
>TRBV15|TRBJ1-6|.|.
CATSGAEISPLHF
TGTGCCACCAGCGGAGCAGAAATTTCACCCCTCCACTTT
>TRBV19|TRBJ1-1|medium-sized|.
CASSIPAGENTEAFF
TGTGCCAGTAGTATTCCGGCGGGGGAGAACACTGAAGCTTTCTTT
>TRBV4-1|TRBJ1-1|.|.
CASSQDLGLGAEAFF
TGCGCCAGCAGCCAAGATCTCGGGTTAGGCGCTGAAGCTTTCTTT
>TRBV7-9|TRBJ1-2|.|.
CASSLGQGRVYGYTF
TGTGCCAGCAGCTTAGGGCAGGGGCGCGTCTATGGCTACACCTTC
>TRBV7-9|TRBJ2-2|.|TRBD1
CASSWTGGNTGELFF
TGTGCCAGCAGCTGGACAGGGGGGAACACCGGGGAGCTGTTTTTT
>TRBV5-8|TRBJ2-1|.|.
CASREGKGRTRYNEQFF
TGTGCCAGCAGGGAGGGAAAAGGCAGAACCAGATACAATGAGCAGTTCTTC
>TRBV11-3|TRBJ2-7|.|TRBD2
CASSLISGGAYEQYF
TGTGCCAGCAGCTTAATTAGCGGGGGGGCCTACGAGCAGTACTTC
>TRBV6-5|TRBJ2-3|.|TRBD2
CASGGRTSATDTQYF
TGTGCCAGCGGGGGTAGGACTAGTGCCACAGATACGCAGTATTTT
>TRBV5-1|TRBJ2-5|once|.
CASSLLATQDQETQYF
TGCGCCAGCAGCTTGCTGGCCACACAGGACCAAGAGACCCAGTACTTC
>TRBV27|TRBJ2-3|few|.
CASSLIGLGGGRDTQYF
TGTGCCAGCAGTTTAATTGGGCTGGGGGGGGGCCGGGATACGCAGTATTTT
>TRBV25-1|TRBJ1-2|.|.
CASSSGTILGEGYTF
TGTGCCAGCAGTTCCGGGACTATACTAGGAGAAGGCTACACCTTC
>TRBV9|TRBJ2-7|once|.
CASSVSPQAGEQYF
TGTGCCAGCAGCGTAAGTCCCCAGGCTGGCGAGCAGTACTTC
>TRBV2|TRBJ1-6|few|.
CASTNSRDGSPLHF
TGTGCCAGCACCAACTCCAGGGATGGATCACCCCTCCACTTT
>TRBV3-1/TRBV3-2|TRBJ2-5|.|TRBD2
CASSQAVAGGQETQYF
TGTGCCAGCAGCCAAGCGGTAGCGGGGGGCCAAGAGACCCAGTACTTC
>TRBV11-2|TRBJ1-1|.|.
CASSLERRTEAFF
TGTGCCAGCAGCTTAGAACGGAGAACTGAAGCTTTCTTT
>TRBV6-5|TRBJ2-6|.|TRBD2
CASSLADGANVLTF
TGTGCCAGCAGTCTAGCGGACGGGGCCAACGTCCTGACTTTC
>TRBV18|TRBJ2-1|.|.
CASSPLKRLADEQFF
TGTGCCAGCTCACCACTTAAGCGCCTAGCTGATGAGCAGTTCTTC
>TRBV4-1|TRBJ2-3|.|TRBD2
CASSQKSRTSINTDTQYF
TGCGCCAGCAGCCAAAAATCCCGGACTAGCATTAACACAGATACGCAGTATTTT
>TRBV4-1|TRBJ2-3|.|.
CASSQDRSVTDTQYF
TGCGCCAGCAGCCAAGATAGAAGCGTCACAGATACGCAGTATTTT
>TRBV27|TRBJ1-2|.|.
CASSEGHAKTRGYTF
TGTGCCAGCAGTGAGGGACACGCAAAGACGAGGGGCTACACCTTC
>TRBV3-1/TRBV3-2|TRBJ1-4|.|.
CASSQDRAEKLFF
TGTGCCAGCAGCCAAGACAGGGCGGAAAAACTGTTTTTT
>TRBV6-5|TRBJ1-5|.|TRBD1
CASSAGQVSNQPQHF
TGTGCCAGCAGCGCAGGACAGGTTAGCAATCAGCCCCAGCATTTT
>TRBV18|TRBJ1-2|.|.
CASSPTGTRVNYGYTF
TGTGCCAGCTCACCCACCGGGACAAGGGTTAACTATGGCTACACCTTC
>TRBV11-2|TRBJ2-7|.|.
CASSSPGTSEQYF
TGTGCCAGCAGCTCCCCCGGGACATCCGAGCAGTACTTC
>TRBV6-4|TRBJ2-3|.|.
CASSEGGGTDTQYF
TGTGCCAGCAGTGAGGGCGGGGGCACAGATACGCAGTATTTT
>TRBV14|TRBJ1-1|.|.
CASSHQGGLLTEAFF
TGTGCCAGCAGCCACCAGGGTGGGTTGTTGACTGAAGCTTTCTTT
>TRBV27|TRBJ2-7|.|.
CASSLRQGSYEQYF
TGTGCCAGCAGTTTAAGGCAGGGGTCCTACGAGCAGTACTTC
>TRBV19|TRBJ1-1|.|.
CASSIGGHNTEAFF
TGTGCCAGTAGTATCGGTGGTCATAACACTGAAGCTTTCTTT
>TRBV6-5|TRBJ1-1|few|.
CASRTTSPRGTEAFF
TGTGCCAGCAGGACCACAAGCCCGCGGGGCACTGAAGCTTTCTTT